Following are 17 T cell receptor beta chains from one sample sequenced in a study of long-term antiretroviral therapy in people with HIV. An immunoSEQ assay, version v3.0, was performed at survey level. Measured with immunoSEQ multiplex PCR; TCRdb has only the in-frame clones, and not every one. Of tens of thousands of clones in the sample, roughly 84% are singletons; the top ten hold less than 7%. Material: unsorted PBMCs, obtained 0.4 years after starting antiretroviral therapy. All receptors derive from a man between 18 and 35 years old with HIV.

The rearrangement uses TRBV7-2 and TRBJ2-3; D gene ambiguous. The germline V gene has CDR1 SGHTA and CDR2 FQGNSA. Trimming cost V 0 bases and J 2 bases, with 6 bases left between them. The CDR3 contains 14 residues. The CDR3 nucleotides are TGTGCCAGCAGCTTAGCCAGCGTCACAGATACGCAGTATTTT. Amino acid sequence: CASSLASVTDTQYF. Full variable domain (remainder filled in from reference TRBV7-2 and TRBJ2-3): GAGVSQSPSNKVTEKGKDVELRCDPISGHTALYWYRQSLGQGLEFLIYFQGNSAPDKSGLPSDRFSAERTGGSVSTLTIQRTQQEDSAVYLCASSLASVTDTQYFGPGTRLTVL.

This sequence joins TRBV27 and TRBJ1-1, with 7 bases identical to TRBD1. Germline CDR1 MNHEY, CDR2 SMNVEV (reference sequence). The CDR3 is made up of 14 amino acids. Losses at the gene ends were 4 bases for V and 1 base for J; bases not matched to a gene: 3. CDR3 DNA: TGTGCCAGCAGTTCGGACAGGAAGAACACTGAAGCTTTCTTT. It encodes CASSSDRKNTEAFF.

The chain has TRBV27 and TRBJ1-1, with D unclear. This CDR3 contains 14 residues. With 7 bases removed from V and 2 bases from J, the gap between germline ends came to 14 bases. The germline V gene encodes CDR1 MNHEY and CDR2 SMNVEV (reference sequence). The CDR3 loop is CASTPREGNTEAFF. In DNA form, the CDR3 reads TGTGCCAGCACTCCACGGGAGGGTAACACTGAAGCTTTCTTT.

This clone was counted between two and nine times. The rearrangement links TRBV11-3 to TRBJ2-1; TRBD1 agrees at 9 bases. Trimming took 5 bases from V and 2 from J; bases not matched to a gene: 4. Germline-derived CDR1 and CDR2 are SGHNT and YENEEA. The CDR3 length is 15 residues. Here the CDR3 reads CASSPRDRAYNEQFF. CDR3 nucleotide sequence: TGTGCCAGCAGCCCCCGGGACAGGGCCTACAATGAGCAGTTCTTC. The entire variable domain, with the rest obtained from reference TRBV11-3 and TRBJ2-1, is as follows: EAGVVQSPRYKIIEKKQPVAFWCNPISGHNTLYWYLQNLGQGPELLIRYENEEAVDDSQLPKDRFSAERLKGVDSTLKIQPAELGDSAVYLCASSPRDRAYNEQFFGPGTRLTVL.

The chain links TRBV5-1 to TRBJ1-2; D is unresolved. Germline values: CDR1 SGHRS, CDR2 YFSETQ. This CDR3 has 11 residues. V was pared by 2 bases and J by 8 bases, with 7 bases between. The CDR3 reads CASSFEGGYTF. CDR3 bases: TGCGCCAGCAGCTTTGAAGGGGGCTACACCTTC.

The rearrangement joins TRBV5-4 to TRBJ2-1; no clear D. The CDR3 loop spans 13 amino acids. V lost 7 bases and J lost 6, with 14 bases in between. In germline, CDR1 is SGHNT, CDR2 YYREEE (reference sequence). CDR3 sequence: CASLEEFTNEQFF. The CDR3 DNA sequence: TGTGCCAGCCTCGAGGAATTCACCAATGAGCAGTTCTTC.

The V and J genes are TRBV15 and TRBJ2-1, with D unresolved. V was clipped by 4 bases and J by 4 bases, with 8 bases between them. Germline V gene sequence: CDR1 LNHNV, CDR2 YYDKDF (reference sequence). This CDR3 contains 13 residues. This CDR3 is CATSTERYNEQFF. The CDR3 DNA follows: TGTGCCACCAGCACGGAACGTTACAATGAGCAGTTCTTC.

This sequence joins TRBV4-3 and TRBJ2-2; D assignment may be TRBD1 or TRBD2 (5 bases each). The CDR3 consists of 15 residues. The germline V gene has CDR1 LGHNA and CDR2 YSLEER. The V gene lost 3 bases and the J gene lost 3 bases, with 11 bases spanning the gap. The CDR3 coding sequence is TGCGCCAGCAGCCAGGGACGGGCTGACACCGGGGAGCTGTTTTTT. Protein product: CASSQGRADTGELFF.

This clone has a handful of counts. The chain is built from TRBV9 and TRBJ1-2; 8 bases align to TRBD1. The ends lost 0 bases at V and 6 bases at J; junction bases unmatched: 7. The CDR3 is 15 amino acids. Germline V gene data show CDR1 as SGDLS and CDR2 as YYNGEE. CDR3 in DNA: TGTGCCAGCAGCGTAGGGCCAGGGGGCGCAGATGGCTACACCTTC. This codes for CASSVGPGGADGYTF.

The J gene is TRBJ1-5, the V gene TRBV6-5; D may be TRBD1 (6 bases). Germline CDR1 and CDR2: MNHEY and SVGAGI. The CDR3 runs 13 residues. V lost 6 bases, J lost 7 bases, and 13 bases lay in between. DNA of the CDR3: TGTGCCAGCAGCATTAACAGGGACCAGCCCCAGCATTTT. Translated: CASSINRDQPQHF.

The chain recombines TRBV6-5 with TRBJ2-2; TRBD1 might be the D (6 bases). Germline V gives CDR1 MNHEY, CDR2 SVGAGI. The CDR3 loop spans 13 amino acids. V gave up 5 bases and J gave up 7 bases, with 11 bases separating them. The DNA of the CDR3 is TGTGCCAGCAGTCACAGGGTAGTCGGGGAGCTGTTTTTT. Translation: CASSHRVVGELFF.

This chain links TRBV27 with TRBJ1-3, with D unresolved. Trimming removed 4 bases at V and 4 bases at J, with 5 bases between. Germline V gene data show CDR1 as MNHEY and CDR2 as SMNVEV (reference sequence). CDR3 length: 12 amino acids. CDR3 coding DNA: TGTGCCAGCAGTTCCACCGGAAACACCATATATTTT. It translates to CASSSTGNTIYF.

V gene TRBV10-3 combines with J gene TRBJ2-3, with 16 bases identical to TRBD2. This CDR3 region has 18 residues. Germline-derived CDR1 and CDR2 are ENHRY and SYGVKD. V dropped 5 bases and J dropped 2; count of bases not matched to a gene: 7. This CDR3 reads CAISRGTSGGDDTDTQYF. The CDR3 DNA reads as TGTGCCATCAGTAGGGGGACTAGCGGGGGGGATGACACAGATACGCAGTATTTT.

V and J are TRBV7-9 and TRBJ1-1, with D unresolved. V dropped 1 base and J dropped 4 bases, with 4 bases sitting between them. Germline V CDR1 and CDR2: SEHNR, FQNEAQ (reference sequence). CDR3 size: 12 residues. The CDR3 DNA reads as TGTGCCAGCAGCTTAGGATTCACTGAAGCTTTCTTT. It encodes CASSLGFTEAFF.

As to this clone: The junction departs from germline at one end; a sequencing error may be responsible. This chain joins TRBV6-4 and TRBJ2-1; 10 bases line up with TRBD2. This CDR3 is 16 amino acids long. Per germline, CDR1 MRHNA and CDR2 SNTAGT. The CDR3 DNA sequence: TGTGCCAGCAGCGACTCCCCGACTAGCGGGTACAATGAGCAGTTCTTC. Translating it yields CASSDSPTSGYNEQFF.

J is TRBJ2-1 and V is TRBV5-4, with TRBD2 matching 11 bases. This CDR3 comprises 18 residues. V shed 4 bases, J shed 7 bases, and the junction held 16 bases outside the gene matches. Germline V gives CDR1 SGHNT, CDR2 YYREEE (reference sequence). CDR3 in amino acids: CASSTGLAANTLGNEQFF. The CDR3 coding sequence is TGTGCCAGCAGCACGGGACTAGCGGCAAACACTCTAGGTAATGAGCAGTTCTTC.

The chain joins TRBV19 to TRBJ1-1; 7 positions match TRBD1. V gave up 7 bases and J gave up 2 bases; unmatched junction bases: 7. From germline, CDR1 is LNHDA and CDR2 SQIVND (reference sequence). The CDR3 has 14 amino acids. CDR3 in amino acids: CASIQTGPNTEAFF. CDR3 sequence (DNA): TGTGCCAGTATACAGACAGGGCCTAACACTGAAGCTTTCTTT.